The sequence of this T cell receptor beta chain was determined in a study of blood T cell repertoires in COVID-19. Study in general: Acute and convalescent COVID-19 specimens originated in the United States, Italy and Spain. Sample material is recorded as cDNA or gDNA derived from T cells, B-cell-depleted T cells, or PBMCs.

There are 13 residues in the CDR3. The V gene lost 9 bases and the J gene lost 5 bases, with 12 bases spanning the gap. The germline V gene has CDR1 KGHDR and CDR2 SFDVKD. Enrolment of Seattle patients took place during active infection, and they were followed longitudinally. Source study methods: Reference gene primers were amplified, and this amplification served to estimate nucleated cell counts. Measured with immunoSEQ multiplex PCR; TCRdb has only the in-frame clones, and not every one. V, J and clone size were drawn from that table, and D and trimming were deduced from the DNA. The data show around 470,000 clones, about 91% seen once.

The sample consisted of peripheral blood. V is TRBV24-1 and J is TRBJ2-2; TRBD1 is a possible D gene (6 bases). The clonotype was recovered from a young man with COVID-19, enrolled during active disease. CDR3 DNA sequence: TGTGCCACCCAGGGGTGGGGAACCGGGGAGCTGTTTTTT. As protein: CATQGWGTGELFF.